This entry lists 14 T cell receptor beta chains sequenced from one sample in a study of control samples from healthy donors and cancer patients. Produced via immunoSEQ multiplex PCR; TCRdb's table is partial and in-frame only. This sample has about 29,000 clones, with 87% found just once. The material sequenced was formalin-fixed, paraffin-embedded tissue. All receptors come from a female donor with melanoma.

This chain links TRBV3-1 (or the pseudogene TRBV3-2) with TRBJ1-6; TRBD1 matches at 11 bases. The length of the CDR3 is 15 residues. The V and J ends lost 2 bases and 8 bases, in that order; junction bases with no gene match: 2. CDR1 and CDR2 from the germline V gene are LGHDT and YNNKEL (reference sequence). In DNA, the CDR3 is TGTGCCAGCAGCCAACGGACAGGGGGCTATTCACCCCTCCACTTT. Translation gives CASSQRTGGYSPLHF.

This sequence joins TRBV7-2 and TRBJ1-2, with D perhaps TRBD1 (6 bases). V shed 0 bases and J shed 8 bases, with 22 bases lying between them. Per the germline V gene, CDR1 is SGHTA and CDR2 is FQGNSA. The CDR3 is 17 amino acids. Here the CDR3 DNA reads TGTGCCAGCAGCTTAGCGGCGACCCCTTTGGCAGGGGAGGGCTACACCTTC. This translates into CASSLAATPLAGEGYTF.

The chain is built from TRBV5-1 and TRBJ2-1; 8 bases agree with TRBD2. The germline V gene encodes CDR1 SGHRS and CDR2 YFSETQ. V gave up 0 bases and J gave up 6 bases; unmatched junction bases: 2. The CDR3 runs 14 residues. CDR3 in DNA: TGCGCCAGCAGCTTGGGCGGGACTAGCAATGAGCAGTTCTTC. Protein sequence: CASSLGGTSNEQFF.

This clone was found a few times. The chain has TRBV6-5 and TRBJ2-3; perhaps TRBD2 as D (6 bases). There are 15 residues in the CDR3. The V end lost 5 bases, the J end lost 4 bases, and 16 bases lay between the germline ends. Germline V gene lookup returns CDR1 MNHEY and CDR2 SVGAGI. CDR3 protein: CASSPRRRASDTQYF. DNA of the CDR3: TGTGCCAGCAGTCCCCGACGGAGGGCCTCAGATACGCAGTATTTT.

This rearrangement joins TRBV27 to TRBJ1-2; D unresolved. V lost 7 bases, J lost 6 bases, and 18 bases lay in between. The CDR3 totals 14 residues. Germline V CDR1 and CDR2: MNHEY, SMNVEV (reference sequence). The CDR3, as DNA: TGTGCCAGCACAAACACCCCCCCTAGCCATGGCTACACCTTC. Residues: CASTNTPPSHGYTF.

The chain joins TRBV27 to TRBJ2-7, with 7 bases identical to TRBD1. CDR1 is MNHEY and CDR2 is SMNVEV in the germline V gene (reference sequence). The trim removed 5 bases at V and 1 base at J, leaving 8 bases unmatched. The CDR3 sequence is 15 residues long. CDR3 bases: TGTGCCAGCAGTACGTGGACAGGTGCGTCCTACGAGCAGTACTTC. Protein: CASSTWTGASYEQYF.

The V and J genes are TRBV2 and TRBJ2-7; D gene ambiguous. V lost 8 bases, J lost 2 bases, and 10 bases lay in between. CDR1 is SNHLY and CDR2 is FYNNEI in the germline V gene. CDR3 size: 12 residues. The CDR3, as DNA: TGTGCCAGCCAATTCGAGACCTACGAGCAGTACTTC. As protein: CASQFETYEQYF.

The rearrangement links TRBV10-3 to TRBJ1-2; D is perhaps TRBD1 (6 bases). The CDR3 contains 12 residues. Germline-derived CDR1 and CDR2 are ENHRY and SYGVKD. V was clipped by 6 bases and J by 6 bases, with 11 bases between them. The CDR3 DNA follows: TGTGCCATCAGCTCCGGACAGCATGGCTACACCTTC. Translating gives CAISSGQHGYTF.

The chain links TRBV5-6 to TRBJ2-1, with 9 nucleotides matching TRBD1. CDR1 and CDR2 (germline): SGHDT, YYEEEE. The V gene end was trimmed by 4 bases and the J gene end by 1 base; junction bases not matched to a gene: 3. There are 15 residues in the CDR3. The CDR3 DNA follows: TGTGCCAGCAGCACCGGGACAGGGTCCTACAATGAGCAGTTCTTC. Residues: CASSTGTGSYNEQFF.

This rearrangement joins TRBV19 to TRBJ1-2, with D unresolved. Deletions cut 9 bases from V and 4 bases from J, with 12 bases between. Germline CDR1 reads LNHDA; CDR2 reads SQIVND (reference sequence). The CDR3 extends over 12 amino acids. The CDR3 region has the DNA TGTGCCAGCCTATCCAGGAGCTATGGCTACACCTTC. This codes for CASLSRSYGYTF.

The CDR3 region has the DNA TGCGCCAGCAGCTCGCCGGGACCCACCCAAGGCTACACCTTC. Protein: CASSSPGPTQGYTF. The chain employs TRBV5-1 and TRBJ1-2; perhaps TRBD1 as D (5 bases). The germline V gene has CDR1 SGHRS and CDR2 YFSETQ. The CDR3 is 14 residues long. The V and J ends lost 3 bases and 8 bases respectively, with 17 bases between them.

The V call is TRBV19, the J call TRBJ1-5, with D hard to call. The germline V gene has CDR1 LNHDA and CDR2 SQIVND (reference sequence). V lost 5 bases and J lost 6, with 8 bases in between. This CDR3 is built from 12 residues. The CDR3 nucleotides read TGTGCCAGTAGTGGGATTGGTCAGCCCCAGCATTTT. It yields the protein CASSGIGQPQHF.

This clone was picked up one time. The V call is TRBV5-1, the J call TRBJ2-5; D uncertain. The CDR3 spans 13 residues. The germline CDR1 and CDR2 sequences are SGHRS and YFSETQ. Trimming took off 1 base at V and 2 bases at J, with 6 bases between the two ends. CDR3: CASSLYGQETQYF. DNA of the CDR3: TGCGCCAGCAGCTTGTACGGACAAGAGACCCAGTACTTC.

In nucleotides, the CDR3 is TGCGCCAGCAGCTTCCAGGGGGTAGCGGGAGGGCCTAACAATGAGCAGTTCTTC. Encoded protein: CASSFQGVAGGPNNEQFF. V is TRBV5-1 and J is TRBJ2-1, with 11 bases lining up with TRBD2. Germline CDR1 reads SGHRS; CDR2 reads YFSETQ. V gave up 2 bases and J gave up 5 bases; unmatched junction bases: 12. The CDR3 length is 18 residues.